The 2 T cell receptor beta chains given below trace back to one sample, sequenced in a study of human T cells and chemical hapten exposure. Described time point: pre-sensitization, week 0. Regarding treatment: therapeutic diphenylcyclopropenone sensitization with weekly scalp DPC. Via MiXCR, TCRdb re-called the RACE reads, giving one row per CDR3 protein. Seen here are 200,000 to 300,000 distinct CDR3 sequences, around 9.3% observed once, and the top ten hold 2% to 3%. The source material was whole blood, sampled in connection with sensitization to the hapten diphenylcyclopropenone (DPC). The receptors here all came from a woman in her 40s with alopecia areata. Some clones in this sample may be carry-over from other donors' samples.

The chain couples TRBV6-2 or TRBV6-3 to TRBJ2-4, with 9 bases identical to TRBD2. CDR3 size: 16 residues. The V segment lost 6 bases and the J segment 0 bases; nucleotides outside the gene matches: 6. The germline CDR1 and CDR2 sequences are MNHEY and SVGEGT. As DNA, the CDR3 is TGTGCCAGCAGAGATAGCGGGGGAATAGCCAAAAACATTCAGTACTTC. Its translation: CASRDSGGIAKNIQYF.

This clonotype was observed many times. This chain connects TRBV28 to TRBJ1-5; possibly TRBD1 for D (5 bases). The V gene lost 7 bases and the J gene lost 5 bases, with 15 bases spanning the gap. This CDR3 region has 14 residues. Looked up from germline, CDR1 is MDHEN and CDR2 is SYDVKM. This CDR3 reads CASIWGGEHQPQHF. The CDR3 bases are TGTGCCAGCATCTGGGGAGGGGAACATCAGCCCCAGCATTTT. The full variable domain, its missing parts supplied by reference TRBV28 and TRBJ1-5, is DVKVTQSSRYLVKRTGEKVFLECVQDMDHENMFWYRQDPGLGLRLIYFSYDVKMKEKGDIPEGYSVSREKKERFSLILESASTNQTSMYLCASIWGGEHQPQHFGDGTRLSIL.